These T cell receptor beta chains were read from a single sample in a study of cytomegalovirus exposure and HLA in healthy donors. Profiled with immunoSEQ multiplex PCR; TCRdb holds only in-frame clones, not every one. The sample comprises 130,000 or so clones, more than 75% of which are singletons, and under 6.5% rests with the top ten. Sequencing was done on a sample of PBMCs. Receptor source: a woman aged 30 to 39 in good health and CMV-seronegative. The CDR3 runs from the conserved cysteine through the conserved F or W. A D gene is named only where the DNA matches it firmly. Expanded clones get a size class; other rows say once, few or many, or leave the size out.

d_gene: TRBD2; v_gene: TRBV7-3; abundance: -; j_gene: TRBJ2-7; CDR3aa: CASSLNGLVLYF; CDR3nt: TGTGCCAGCAGCTTAAACGGACTAGTACTGTACTTC
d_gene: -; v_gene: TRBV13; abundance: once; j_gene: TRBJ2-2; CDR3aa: CASSQDYWTQNTGELFF; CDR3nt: TGTGCCAGCAGTCAGGACTACTGGACTCAGAACACCGGGGAGCTGTTTTTT
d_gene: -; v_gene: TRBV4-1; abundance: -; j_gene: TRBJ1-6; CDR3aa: CASSQPTQGLRNSPLHF; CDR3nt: TGCGCCAGCAGCCAACCAACCCAGGGTCTGAGAAATTCACCCCTCCACTTT
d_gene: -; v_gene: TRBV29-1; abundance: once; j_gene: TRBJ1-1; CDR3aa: CSASEHENTEAFF; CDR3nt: TGCAGCGCCTCGGAGCACGAGAACACTGAAGCTTTCTTT
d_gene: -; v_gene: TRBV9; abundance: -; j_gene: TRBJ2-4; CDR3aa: CASSVEGGRVDIQYF; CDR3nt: TGTGCCAGCAGCGTAGAGGGCGGGCGGGTGGACATTCAGTACTTC
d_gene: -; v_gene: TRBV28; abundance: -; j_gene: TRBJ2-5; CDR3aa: CASSLLSQETQYF; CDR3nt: TGTGCCAGCAGTTTACTATCCCAAGAGACCCAGTACTTC
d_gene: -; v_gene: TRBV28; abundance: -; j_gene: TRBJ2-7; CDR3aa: CASSLGLPYEQYF; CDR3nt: TGTGCCAGCAGTTTGGGGCTACCCTACGAGCAGTACTTC
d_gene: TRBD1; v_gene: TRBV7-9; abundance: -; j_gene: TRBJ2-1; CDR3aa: CASSLKGAGGNEQFF; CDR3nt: TGTGCCAGCAGCTTAAAAGGGGCAGGGGGCAATGAGCAGTTCTTC
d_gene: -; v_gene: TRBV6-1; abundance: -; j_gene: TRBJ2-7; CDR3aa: CASSEVGLRGYEQYF; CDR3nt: TGTGCCAGCAGTGAAGTGGGGCTCCGCGGCTACGAGCAGTACTTC
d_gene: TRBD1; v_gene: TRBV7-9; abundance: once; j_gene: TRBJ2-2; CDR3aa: CASSSTGGGGELFF; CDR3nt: TGTGCCAGCAGCTCGACAGGGGGCGGCGGGGAGCTGTTTTTT
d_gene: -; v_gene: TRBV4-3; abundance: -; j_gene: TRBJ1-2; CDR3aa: CASSQELGGGANYGYTF; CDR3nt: TGCGCCAGCAGCCAAGAGCTGGGCGGAGGGGCGAACTATGGCTACACCTTC
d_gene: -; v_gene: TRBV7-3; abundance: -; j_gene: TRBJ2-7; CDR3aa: CASSLGAGYEQYF; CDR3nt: TGTGCCAGCAGCTTAGGGGCAGGGTACGAGCAGTACTTC